The 27 T cell receptor beta chains below all came from one sample that was sequenced in a study of beta chain features in type 1 diabetes. Every isolated RNA sample was fully reverse transcribed, so sequencing captured expressed TCRB transcripts. Produced via immunoSEQ multiplex PCR; TCRdb's table is partial and in-frame only. The top ten clones hold 0.02% to 0.03% of a sample with 850,000 to 900,000 clones, 17% of them seen once. The sample was naive CD4+ T cells from blood. These TCRs come from a woman aged 18-35 years in good health.

The chain couples TRBV27 to TRBJ2-7; TRBD1 agrees at 7 bases. Losses at the gene ends were 4 bases for V and 2 bases for J; bases not matched to a gene: 5. The CDR3 sequence is 14 residues long. Germline V gene sequence: CDR1 MNHEY, CDR2 SMNVEV (reference sequence). Written as DNA, the CDR3 is TGTGCCAGCAGTTCCGGACAGGCTCCCTACGAGCAGTACTTC. Its translation is CASSSGQAPYEQYF.

This chain joins TRBV29-1 and TRBJ2-1; 9 bases fit TRBD1. Trimming at V came to 4 bases and at J to 0 bases, leaving 13 bases not matched to a gene. The CDR3 sequence is 18 residues long. Germline lookup yields CDR1 SQVTM and CDR2 ANQGSEA. The CDR3 sequence is CSVVTRPGTGSSYNEQFF. For the CDR3, the DNA is TGCAGCGTTGTTACGCGGCCAGGGACAGGGAGCTCCTACAATGAGCAGTTCTTC.

The V gene is TRBV19, the J gene TRBJ1-1; D is perhaps TRBD1 (5 bases). From germline, CDR1 is LNHDA and CDR2 SQIVND (reference sequence). V was shortened by 6 bases and J by 4 bases, with 15 bases between the two germline ends. The CDR3 length is 14 residues. The CDR3 region has the DNA TGTGCCAGTAGCGAACCTTCGACAGCCACTGAAGCTTTCTTT. It codes for CASSEPSTATEAFF.

The chain carries TRBV29-1 and TRBJ1-2; maybe TRBD1 (6 bases). Deletions cut 6 bases from V and 5 bases from J, with 16 bases between. Germline V CDR1 and CDR2: SQVTM, ANQGSEA. The CDR3 is 13 residues long. CDR3 sequence reads: CSVKEQGSYGYTF. In nucleotides, the CDR3 is TGCAGCGTCAAGGAACAGGGATCTTATGGCTACACCTTC.

This clone was recorded a few times. The V call is TRBV4-3, the J call TRBJ2-1, with D tentatively TRBD2 (5 bases). This CDR3 contains 13 residues. V dropped 0 bases and J dropped 9 bases, with 9 bases sitting between them. Germline lookup yields CDR1 LGHNA and CDR2 YSLEER. In DNA form, the CDR3 reads TGCGCCAGCAGCCAAGATCGGGAAGGTGAGCAGTTCTTC. Its protein product is CASSQDREGEQFF.

This clone was counted only a few times. The J gene is TRBJ2-5, the V gene TRBV6-5; TRBD2 might be the D (6 bases). The CDR3 has 15 residues. CDR1 and CDR2 from the germline V gene are MNHEY and SVGAGI. Trimming removed 5 bases from V and 1 base from J, with 14 bases in between. DNA of the CDR3: TGTGCCAGCAGTCCACTGGGCGGGGCCCAAGAGACCCAGTACTTC. Protein product: CASSPLGGAQETQYF.

This clone was observed a handful of times. V gene TRBV10-3 combines with J gene TRBJ2-1; 7 nucleotides match TRBD1. The CDR3 has 16 amino acids. Losses at the gene ends were 0 bases for V and 6 bases for J; bases not matched to a gene: 8. Germline lookup yields CDR1 ENHRY and CDR2 SYGVKD. The CDR3 region has the DNA TGTGCCATCAGTGAGTCGCTGACAGGGAGATCCAATGAGCAGTTCTTC. It specifies CAISESLTGRSNEQFF.

The V gene is TRBV9, the J gene TRBJ2-6; D is uncertain. The CDR3 covers 16 residues. Germline V CDR1 and CDR2: SGDLS, YYNGEE. V lost 0 bases and J 0 bases, leaving 7 bases between the germline ends. The CDR3: CASSVGRTSGANVLTF. The CDR3, as DNA: TGTGCCAGCAGCGTAGGACGGACCTCTGGGGCCAACGTCCTGACTTTC.

V and J are TRBV5-1 and TRBJ1-1; D not certain. The length of the CDR3 is 13 residues. V shed 2 bases and J shed 4 bases, with 9 bases lying between them. The V gene's germline CDR1 is SGHRS and CDR2 YFSETQ. In DNA, the CDR3 is TGCGCCAGCAGCTTCACCGGGAGCACTGAAGCTTTCTTT. It yields the protein CASSFTGSTEAFF.

This clone was counted between two and nine times. This chain uses TRBV18 with TRBJ2-5; D might be TRBD1 or TRBD2, each matching 5 bases. The CDR3 covers 15 residues. Germline lookup yields CDR1 KGHSH and CDR2 LQKENI. Trimming shortened V by 3 bases and J by 4 bases, and 15 bases separated the two germline ends. The CDR3 DNA reads as TGTGCCAGCTCACCTGTCGCAGGGACCTCAGAGACCCAGTACTTC. Translated: CASSPVAGTSETQYF. Full variable domain (outside the CDR3, taken from reference TRBV18 and TRBJ2-5): NAGVMQNPRHLVRRRGQEARLRCSPMKGHSHVYWYRQLPEEGLKFMVYLQKENIIDESGMPKERFSAEFPKEGPSILRIQQVVRGDSAAYFCASSPVAGTSETQYFGPGTRLLVL.

The chain recombines TRBV19 with TRBJ2-3; D unresolved. Trimming took 5 bases from V and 0 from J, leaving 9 bases between them. This CDR3 comprises 14 residues. Germline-derived CDR1 and CDR2 are LNHDA and SQIVND (reference sequence). DNA for the CDR3: TGTGCCAGTAGTCCCCTCACTAGCACAGATACGCAGTATTTT. It is translated as CASSPLTSTDTQYF.

The chain links TRBV18 to TRBJ1-1; 8 positions agree with TRBD1. The CDR3 covers 16 residues. The J segment lost 4 bases and the V segment lost 2 bases, leaving 9 bases of the junction unmatched. The germline gives CDR1 KGHSH, CDR2 LQKENI. CDR3 region: CASSPWGVGTGTEAFF. The CDR3 DNA reads TGTGCCAGCTCACCATGGGGCGTGGGGACAGGCACTGAAGCTTTCTTT.

This clone was counted only a few times. The rearrangement uses TRBV4-3 and TRBJ2-7, with no clear D. V was pared by 6 bases and J by 0 bases, with 15 bases between. Germline V gives CDR1 LGHNA, CDR2 YSLEER. The CDR3 length is 15 residues. CDR3 DNA sequence: TGCGCCAGCAGTTTGGCCCTCCCTAGCTCCTACGAGCAGTACTTC. Translated, it gives CASSLALPSSYEQYF.

The chain is built from TRBV7-3 and TRBJ2-5; D gene ambiguous. V lost 0 bases, J lost 5 bases, and 7 bases lay in between. The germline V gene encodes CDR1 SGHTA and CDR2 FQGTGA. CDR3 length: 13 residues. CDR3 bases: TGTGCCAGCAGCTTAACTCAAGGGGAGACCCAGTACTTC. The encoded protein is CASSLTQGETQYF.

The gene calls are TRBV7-9 and TRBJ2-5; 8 nucleotides align to TRBD1. V shed 1 base and J 5 bases; nucleotides not matched to a gene: 6. CDR3 size: 15 residues. CDR1 and CDR2 (germline): SEHNR, FQNEAQ (reference sequence). The DNA of the CDR3 is TGTGCCAGCAGCTTAGGCCAGGGGGCTGCGGAGACCCAGTACTTC. Translating it yields CASSLGQGAAETQYF.

There are a few counts of this clone. J is TRBJ1-1 and V is TRBV5-6; TRBD1 matches 8 bases. With 1 base clipped from V and 2 bases from J, the junction kept 10 bases outside the gene matches. The germline V gene has CDR1 SGHDT and CDR2 YYEEEE. This CDR3 spans 17 amino acids. CDR3 nucleotides: TGTGCCAGCAGCTTGCCTGTCGGGACAGGAGAAAACACTGAAGCTTTCTTT. Amino acids: CASSLPVGTGENTEAFF.

The chain employs TRBV6-6 and TRBJ1-1, with a tentative D call TRBD1 (6 bases). The V gene lost 5 bases and the J gene lost 1 base, with 14 bases spanning the gap. The germline gives CDR1 MNHNY, CDR2 SVGAGI (reference sequence). This CDR3 is 15 amino acids long. The CDR3 protein is CASSTRDTENTEAFF. The DNA for the CDR3 is TGTGCCAGCAGTACACGGGACACGGAGAACACTGAAGCTTTCTTT.

This sequence joins TRBV4-1 and TRBJ2-2; the D gene is possibly TRBD2 (6 bases). The V and J ends lost 0 bases and 1 base respectively, with 9 bases between them. The V gene's germline CDR1 is MGHRA and CDR2 YSYEKL. The CDR3 is 16 amino acids. This CDR3 is CASSQESGRNTGELFF. The DNA of the CDR3 is TGCGCCAGCAGCCAAGAATCCGGGAGGAACACCGGGGAGCTGTTTTTT.

In this sample, this clone turned up a few times. The chain combines TRBV7-8 with TRBJ2-5, with a weak D call TRBD2 (7 bases). The V gene lost 2 bases and the J gene lost 2 bases, with 21 bases spanning the gap. Germline assignment: CDR1 SGHVS and CDR2 FQNEAQ. The CDR3 consists of 18 residues. Written as DNA, the CDR3 is TGTGCCAGCAGCTTACGGGGGCCCCAGAGGCGGGAGCAAGAGACCCAGTACTTC. Translated: CASSLRGPQRREQETQYF.

This clone has a handful of counts. A junction end diverges from the germline sequence, so it may reflect a read error. V usage is TRBV7-7 and J usage is TRBJ2-7, with a weak D call TRBD2 (6 bases). The CDR3 is 18 amino acids. CDR1 is SSHAT, CDR2 FNYEAQ, per germline (reference sequence). CDR3 region: CASSPSRAASREPHEQYF. The CDR3 coding sequence is TGTGCTAGCAGCCCCTCTCGGGCGGCTTCCCGGGAGCCCCACGAGCAGTACTTC. Looking up the rest from reference TRBV7-7 and TRBJ2-7 gives the full variable domain: GAGVSQSPRYKVTKRGQDVTLRCDPISSHATLYWYQQALGQGPEFLTYFNYEAQPDKSGLPSDRFSAERPEGSISTLTIQRTEQRDSAMYRCASSPSRAASREPHEQYFGPGTRLTVT.

The chain uses TRBV7-6 and TRBJ2-3; possible D gene TRBD2, 6 bases. V lost 5 bases and J 5 bases, leaving 11 bases between the germline ends. The CDR3 is 13 residues long. The V gene's germline CDR1 is SGHVS and CDR2 FNYEAQ. The DNA of the CDR3 is TGTGCCAGCAGCCCCCACGGGGGAGATACGCAGTATTTT. Its protein product is CASSPHGGDTQYF.

As regards this clone: Other DNA sequences in this specimen translate into the identical CDR3. V and J are TRBV5-1 and TRBJ2-5; possibly TRBD1 or TRBD2 for D (5 bases each). Per germline, CDR1 SGHRS and CDR2 YFSETQ. Between the trimmed V and J ends, which lost 4 bases and 4 bases, there was a span of 17 bases. The CDR3 covers 15 residues. CDR3 in amino acids: CASSLVPGRVETQYF. Written as DNA, the CDR3 is TGCGCCAGCAGCCTGGTCCCAGGGCGGGTAGAGACCCAGTACTTC.

This clone was observed a handful of times. The chain couples TRBV25-1 to TRBJ2-6; a possible D gene is TRBD2 (5 bases). Germline assignment: CDR1 MGHDK and CDR2 SYGVNS. V was pared by 3 bases and J by 2 bases, with 8 bases between. The CDR3 totals 15 residues. The CDR3 loop is CASSEPGTGANVLTF. In DNA form, the CDR3 reads TGTGCCAGCAGTGAGCCGGGGACTGGGGCCAACGTCCTGACTTTC. Filled out from reference TRBV25-1 and TRBJ2-6, the complete variable domain reads EADIYQTPRYLVIGTGKKITLECSQTMGHDKMYWYQQDPGMELHLIHYSYGVNSTEKGDLSSESTVSRIRTEHFPLTLESARPSHTSQYLCASSEPGTGANVLTFGAGSRLTVL.

In its sample, this clone was seen a few times. The gene calls are TRBV7-8 and TRBJ2-1; D might be TRBD1 (5 bases). The V and J ends lost 2 bases and 8 bases respectively, with 13 bases between them. The CDR3 length is 14 residues. Germline V CDR1 and CDR2: SGHVS, FQNEAQ. The CDR3 bases are TGTGCCAGCAGCTTAAATCGACAGCAGCATGAGCAGTTCTTC. Residues: CASSLNRQQHEQFF.

The rearrangement links TRBV28 to TRBJ2-1; 10 nucleotides match TRBD2. The length of the CDR3 is 15 residues. V shed 5 bases, J shed 4 bases, and the junction held 5 bases outside the gene matches. Germline V gene lookup returns CDR1 MDHEN and CDR2 SYDVKM. The CDR3 loop reads CASSTPSGGYNEQFF. The CDR3 nucleotides read TGTGCCAGCAGTACACCTAGCGGGGGTTACAATGAGCAGTTCTTC.

The rearrangement uses TRBV7-2 and TRBJ2-3, with no clear D. Trimming cost V 1 base and J 13 bases, with 12 bases left between them. Per germline, CDR1 SGHTA and CDR2 FQGNSA. The length of the CDR3 is 12 residues. The CDR3 nucleotides read TGTGCCAGCAGCTTAGGGCGGCCTCCGAAGTATTTT. This sequence encodes CASSLGRPPKYF. Full variable domain (rest looked up from reference TRBV7-2 and TRBJ2-3): GAGVSQSPSNKVTEKGKDVELRCDPISGHTALYWYRQSLGQGLEFLIYFQGNSAPDKSGLPSDRFSAERTGGSVSTLTIQRTQQEDSAVYLCASSLGRPPKYFGPGTRLTVL.

The CDR3 here is CASSVEGLYNEQFF. CDR3 sequence (DNA): TGTGCCAGCAGCGTAGAGGGGCTGTACAATGAGCAGTTCTTC. The chain has TRBV9 and TRBJ2-1; maybe TRBD1 (5 bases). The V gene's germline CDR1 is SGDLS and CDR2 YYNGEE. The CDR3 totals 14 residues. Trimming removed 0 bases from V and 4 bases from J, with 8 bases in between.